This TCR beta chain is from a study of T cell responses to AZD1222 COVID-19 vaccine. On the study more broadly: Whether given at about 4 or about 12 weeks, second doses were pooled. Study-wide results and limits: Clonal diversity was possibly underestimated, and the donors were mostly white British, with more females. A rise in Spike-specific TCR breadth and depth followed two AZD1222 doses.

As regards this clone: The antigen is undetermined.

Germline CDR1 and CDR2: SGHRS and YFSETQ. Trimming stripped 3 bases from V and 6 bases from J, with 8 bases between. There are 12 residues in the CDR3. Generated by immunoSEQ multiplex PCR, the TCRdb table keeps only in-frame clones and is missing some. The sample lists about 88,000 clones, around 90% occurring once. The sequencing used peripheral blood, collected on day 0 of AZD1222 vaccination. The clonotype originates from an adult in good health. This chain uses TRBV5-1 with TRBJ2-3; D may be TRBD2 (5 bases). CDR3 in amino acids: CASSSQRDTQYF. CDR3 sequence (DNA): TGCGCCAGCAGCTCCCAGCGGGATACGCAGTATTTT.